A selection of T cell receptor beta chains follows, all from one sample in a study of identifying expanded T cells in peripheral blood. Assay: immunoSEQ multiplex PCR; the TCRdb copy retains only in-frame clones and omits some. The profile covers around 75,000 clones, with about nine tenths appearing a single time and 3% to 3.5% taken by the ten largest. Sequencing used blood. Receptor source: a person aged 18 to 70 in good health. Each CDR3 is given with its conserved first and last residue. A D gene is named only where the DNA matches it firmly. The size entry is marked missing in some rows and otherwise reads once, few, many or a size class.

TRBJ2-7 | NA | TRBV6-1 | 15 | NA | TGTGCCATAGAAGGGCCACCCGGGGCGACCTACGAGCAGTACTTC | CAIEGPPGATYEQYF
TRBJ2-2 | NA | TRBV11-2 | 14 | TRBD1 | TGTGCCAGCAGCTTTTCCGACCAGACAGGGATGCTGTTTTTT | CASSFSDQTGMLFF
TRBJ2-1 | NA | TRBV23-1 | 15 | TRBD2 | TGCGCCACCCCCCCACAGCGGGAGGCCCACAATGAGCAGTTCTTC | CATPPQREAHNEQFF
TRBJ2-3 | NA | TRBV2 | 12 | NA | TGTGCCAGCAGTGAAATGGACGGTACGCAGTATTTT | CASSEMDGTQYF
TRBJ1-4 | NA | TRBV7-2 | 14 | TRBD1 | TGTGCCAGCAGCCCCGAGGGGGCGGGGCTCGTGCTGTTTTTT | CASSPEGAGLVLFF
TRBJ1-6 | NA | TRBV5-1 | 14 | NA | TGCGCCAGCAGCTCAGACCCCAGGGATTCACCCCTCCACTTT | CASSSDPRDSPLHF
TRBJ1-5 | NA | TRBV15 | 16 | TRBD1 | TGTGCCACCAGCAGCAGTGACAGGGGGCGGAATCAGCCCCAGCATTTT | CATSSSDRGRNQPQHF
TRBJ2-7 | NA | TRBV4-2 | 17 | TRBD2 | TGTGCCAGCAGCCAGGGAGGGGGACTAGCGGGAGAGGACGAGCAGTACTTC | CASSQGGGLAGEDEQYF
TRBJ2-1 | NA | TRBV5-4 | 16 | NA | TGTGCCAGCAGCTCAAATAGCGGAAACGCTTACAATGAGCAGTTCTTC | CASSSNSGNAYNEQFF
TRBJ1-2 | NA | TRBV5-1 | 14 | NA | TGCGCCAGCAGCTTGGACAGAACTAACTATGGCTACACCTTC | CASSLDRTNYGYTF
TRBJ2-5 | NA | TRBV7-9 | 13 | NA | TGTGCCAGCAGCTTAAAGGGCCAAGAGACCCAGTACTTC | CASSLKGQETQYF
TRBJ2-3 | NA | TRBV15 | 14 | NA | TGTGCCACCTCCGGGGGAGCTAGCACAGATACGCAGTATTTT | CATSGGASTDTQYF
TRBJ2-7 | NA | TRBV11-1 | 13 | NA | TGTGCCAGCAGCTTTTTCAGGGACGACGAGCAGTACTTC | CASSFFRDDEQYF
TRBJ2-3 | NA | TRBV7-2 | 14 | NA | TGTGCCAGCAGCTTAGCTCCCCACAGACATACGCAGTATTTT | CASSLAPHRHTQYF
TRBJ2-2 | NA | TRBV4-3 | 13 | NA | TGCGCCAGCAGCCAAGTTGGAACCGGGGAGCTGTTTTTT | CASSQVGTGELFF
TRBJ2-5 | NA | TRBV19 | 13 | NA | TGTGCCAGTAGTATAGACAGGCAAGAGACCCAGTACTTC | CASSIDRQETQYF
TRBJ1-1 | NA | TRBV10-3 | 15 | TRBD1 | TGTGCCATCAGTGATTCGACAGGGGAAAGTACTGAAGCTTTCTTT | CAISDSTGESTEAFF
TRBJ2-5 | NA | TRBV25-1 | 15 | NA | TGTGCCAGCAGTGAATATGGGGCAGGGGAAGAGACCCAGTACTTC | CASSEYGAGEETQYF
TRBJ1-5 | NA | TRBV19 | 15 | NA | TGTGCCAGTAGTATAGTGGGGGGCGCCTCTCAGCCCCAGCATTTT | CASSIVGGASQPQHF
TRBJ2-1 | few | TRBV6-9 | 17 | TRBD1 | TGTGCCAGCCGGGACACCTTTGACAGGGTCTCCTACAATGAGCAGTTCTTC | CASRDTFDRVSYNEQFF
TRBJ1-2 | NA | TRBV18 | 11 | NA | TGTGCCAGCTCACCACTTGAGACAGGCCCCTTC | CASSPLETGPF
TRBJ1-2 | NA | TRBV2 | 12 | NA | TGTGCCAGCAATGAGAGGGGCTATGGCTACACCTTC | CASNERGYGYTF
TRBJ2-7 | NA | TRBV6-5 | 11 | NA | TGTGCCAGCAGAAAGGTTGGCGAGCAGTACTTC | CASRKVGEQYF
TRBJ2-3 | NA | TRBV4-1 | 16 | TRBD1 | TGCGCCAGCAGCCAAGTCCAGGGGGCGAGCACAGATACGCAGTATTTT | CASSQVQGASTDTQYF
TRBJ2-5 | NA | TRBV9 | 14 | NA | TGTGCCAGCAGCGTATCCGCTCTTGGGGAGACCCAGTACTTC | CASSVSALGETQYF
TRBJ1-4 | NA | TRBV2 | 15 | NA | TGTGCCAGCACCCCTGACTTTGCAACTAATGAAAAACTGTTTTTT | CASTPDFATNEKLFF
TRBJ2-5 | NA | TRBV18 | 15 | TRBD1 | TGTGCCAGCTCACTCGACAGGGGCCGGGAAGAGACCCAGTACTTC | CASSLDRGREETQYF
TRBJ2-7 | NA | TRBV11-2 | 14 | NA | TGTGCCAGCAGTTTAGGGGAGCGTAGTTACGAGCAGTACTTC | CASSLGERSYEQYF
TRBJ1-2 | NA | TRBV4-1 | 15 | NA | TGCGCCAGCAGCCATCCGGGGTCCCCTAACTATGGCTACACCTTC | CASSHPGSPNYGYTF
TRBJ2-7 | few | TRBV10-3 | 13 | NA | TGTGCCATTCGCCCCGCGAGCTCCTACGAGCAGTACTTC | CAIRPASSYEQYF
TRBJ2-7 | NA | TRBV23-1 | 17 | NA | TGCGCCAGCAGTCAATCGAAGAACCGTCCCTACACCTACGAGCAGTACTTC | CASSQSKNRPYTYEQYF
TRBJ2-4 | few | TRBV18 | 16 | NA | TGTGCCAGCTCGGACAACAGGGTTGGCGCCAAAAACATTCAGTACTTC | CASSDNRVGAKNIQYF
TRBJ1-1 | NA | TRBV4-2 | 17 | NA | TGTGCCAGCAGCCAAGATCTCAGTAGGCGACAGAACACTGAAGCTTTCTTT | CASSQDLSRRQNTEAFF